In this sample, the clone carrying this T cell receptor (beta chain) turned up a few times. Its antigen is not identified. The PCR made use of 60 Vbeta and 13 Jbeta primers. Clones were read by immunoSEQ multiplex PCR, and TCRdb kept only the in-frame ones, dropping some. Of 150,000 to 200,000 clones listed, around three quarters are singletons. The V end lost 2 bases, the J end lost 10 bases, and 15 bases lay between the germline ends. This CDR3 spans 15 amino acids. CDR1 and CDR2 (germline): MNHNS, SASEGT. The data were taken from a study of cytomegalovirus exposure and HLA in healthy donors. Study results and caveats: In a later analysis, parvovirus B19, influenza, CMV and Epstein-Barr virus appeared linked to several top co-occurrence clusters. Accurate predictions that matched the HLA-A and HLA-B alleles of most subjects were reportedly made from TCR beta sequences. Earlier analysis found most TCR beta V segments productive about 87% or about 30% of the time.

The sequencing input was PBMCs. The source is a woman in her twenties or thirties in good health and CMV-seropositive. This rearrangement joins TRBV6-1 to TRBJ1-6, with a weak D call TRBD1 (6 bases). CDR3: CASSETNRARSPLHF. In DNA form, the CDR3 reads TGTGCCAGCAGTGAAACGAACAGGGCTAGGTCACCCCTCCACTTT.